The 28 T cell receptor beta chains listed next were all sequenced from one sample in a study of T cell repertoires in cytomegalovirus infection. Using its own MiXCR run on the reads, TCRdb lists one record per CDR3 protein. Of fewer than 350,000 distinct CDR3 sequences in the sample, roughly a sixth were seen once. Sequencing input: PBMCs. The receptors were sampled from a human donor in good health (CMV status not recorded). Some clones in this sample may be carry-over from other donors' samples.

This clonotype appeared a few times. The chain carries TRBV10-1 and TRBJ1-6; D is perhaps TRBD1 (5 bases). CDR1 and CDR2 (germline): WNHNN, SYGVQD (reference sequence). V shed 4 bases and J shed 8 bases, with 21 bases lying between them. This CDR3 spans 17 amino acids. CDR3 in amino acids: CASSGGGTFTTHSPLHF. CDR3 DNA: TGCGCCAGCAGTGGAGGAGGGACCTTCACTACTCATTCACCCCTCCACTTT.

The chain combines TRBV28 with TRBJ1-1, with D perhaps matching TRBD1 (5 bases). CDR1 and CDR2 (germline): MDHEN, SYDVKM. V lost 8 bases and J lost 3, with 19 bases in between. The length of the CDR3 is 15 residues. For the CDR3, the DNA is TGTGCCAGCCTCCCGGGGGTGAACGCATACACTGAAGCTTTCTTT. Encoded protein: CASLPGVNAYTEAFF.

The chain employs TRBV20-1 and TRBJ1-5; D unclear. V lost 3 bases and J lost 1, with 10 bases in between. Germline values: CDR1 DFQATT, CDR2 SNEGSKA (reference sequence). The CDR3 runs 14 residues. The CDR3 nucleotides read TGCAGTGCTAGGGAATCTGGGAGCAATCAGCCCCAGCATTTT. Amino acids: CSARESGSNQPQHF.

This clonotype was found many times. The chain combines TRBV7-2 with TRBJ1-1; D is ambiguous. Deletions cut 0 bases from V and 0 bases from J, with 8 bases between. CDR3 length: 15 amino acids. Looked up from germline, CDR1 is SGHTA and CDR2 is FQGNSA. CDR3 DNA sequence: TGTGCCAGCAGCTTAGCGTCCGTCCTGAACACTGAAGCTTTCTTT. This translates into CASSLASVLNTEAFF.

This clonotype has just a few counts. V usage is TRBV6-5 and J usage is TRBJ2-3, with 13 bases fitting TRBD2. The length of the CDR3 is 17 residues. After removal of 0 bases from V and 3 bases from J, the junction contained 3 bases not matched to a gene. CDR1 MNHEY and CDR2 SVGAGI come from the germline V gene. The CDR3 spells CASSYSPGLAGTDTQYF. CDR3 nucleotide sequence: TGTGCCAGCAGTTACTCGCCGGGACTAGCGGGGACAGATACGCAGTATTTT.

This chain links TRBV9 with TRBJ1-2; TRBD1 matches at 12 bases. The CDR3 is 19 residues long. Unmatched junction bases numbered 12, after V lost 3 bases and J lost 0 bases. Germline V gene data show CDR1 as SGDLS and CDR2 as YYNGEE. CDR3 loop: CASSELGQGAHDANYGYTF. As DNA, the CDR3 is TGTGCCAGCAGCGAGTTGGGACAGGGGGCCCACGATGCTAACTATGGCTACACCTTC.

V gene TRBV9 combines with J gene TRBJ2-1, with D unresolved. The CDR3 contains 15 residues. Trimming removed 0 bases at V and 4 bases at J, with 11 bases between. Germline V gene data show CDR1 as SGDLS and CDR2 as YYNGEE. CDR3 region: CASSVVPGSYNEQFF. The CDR3 region has the DNA TGTGCCAGCAGCGTAGTCCCAGGCTCGTACAATGAGCAGTTCTTC.

Only a few counts were recorded for this clonotype. CDR3 nucleotides: TGTGCCAGCAGTGAACGACAAGAATGGGCCGGGGAGCTGTTTTTT. It codes for CASSERQEWAGELFF. The rearrangement links TRBV6-1 to TRBJ2-2; no firm D call. V was pared by 2 bases and J by 6 bases, with 13 bases between. This CDR3 has 15 residues. CDR1 and CDR2 (germline): MNHNS, SASEGT.

This clonotype has only a few counts. The gene calls are TRBV4-3 and TRBJ2-1; possible D gene TRBD2, 6 bases. Trimming left V 0 bases short and J 9 bases short, with 18 bases between. CDR3 length: 16 residues. Germline V CDR1 and CDR2: LGHNA, YSLEER. This chain's CDR3 is CASSQDRGTPPGEQFF. The CDR3 DNA sequence: TGCGCCAGCAGCCAAGATCGGGGGACTCCCCCGGGTGAGCAGTTCTTC.

This clonotype was detected ten times or more. The CDR3 loop reads CASSGDSYFQYF. The CDR3 DNA reads as TGTGCCAGCAGTGGGGACAGCTATTTTCAGTACTTC. J is TRBJ2-4 and V is TRBV12-3 or TRBV12-4; 7 positions agree with TRBD1. The trim removed 5 bases at V and 11 bases at J, leaving 6 bases unmatched. This CDR3 comprises 12 residues.

This clonotype has a handful of counts. The chain carries TRBV19 and TRBJ2-6; D ambiguous. The CDR3 runs to 15 residues. The germline V gene encodes CDR1 LNHDA and CDR2 SQIVND (reference sequence). V shed 8 bases and J shed 0 bases, with 11 bases lying between them. The CDR3 sequence is CASEMQLSGANVLTF. CDR3 nucleotide sequence: TGTGCCAGTGAAATGCAGCTCTCTGGGGCCAACGTCCTGACTTTC.

This clonotype was observed many times. This chain connects TRBV7-2 to TRBJ2-7, with 11 bases that match TRBD2. This CDR3 contains 15 residues. J lost 5 bases, V lost 6 bases, and 9 bases had no gene match. Germline V lookup: CDR1 SGHTA, CDR2 FQGNSA. CDR3 sequence reads: CASRASSGGAHEQYF. CDR3 DNA sequence: TGTGCCAGCAGAGCCAGTAGCGGGGGGGCCCACGAGCAGTACTTC.

The genes are TRBV12-3 or TRBV12-4 and TRBJ1-4; 7 bases align to TRBD1. Trimming at V came to 8 bases and at J to 6 bases, leaving 9 bases not matched to a gene. The CDR3 contains 14 residues. Here the CDR3 reads CASGNRGRDEKLFF. CDR3 coding DNA: TGTGCCAGCGGTAACAGGGGACGGGATGAAAAACTGTTTTTT.

This clonotype was observed a handful of times. V and J are TRBV20-1 and TRBJ2-7, with D possibly TRBD1 on 7 matching bases. Germline CDR1 and CDR2: DFQATT and SNEGSKA (reference sequence). This CDR3 is 15 amino acids long. Trimming left V 0 bases short and J 0 bases short, with 12 bases between. The chain's CDR3 is CSARDWQGGSYEQYF. CDR3 sequence (DNA): TGCAGTGCTAGAGATTGGCAGGGGGGCTCCTACGAGCAGTACTTC.

The chain has TRBV7-8 and TRBJ1-1; D is uncertain. Germline CDR1 SGHVS, CDR2 FQNEAQ. Trimming took 4 bases from V and 5 from J, leaving 14 bases between them. The CDR3 has 14 amino acids. The DNA for the CDR3 is TGTGCCAGCAGCTCCCGACACATTGGGACTGAAGCTTTCTTT. It yields the protein CASSSRHIGTEAFF.

This clonotype was counted many times. This chain connects TRBV7-9 to TRBJ2-7, with 13 bases fitting TRBD2. The CDR3 is 15 residues long. Germline V CDR1 and CDR2: SEHNR, FQNEAQ (reference sequence). The ends lost 5 bases at V and 8 bases at J; junction bases unmatched: 9. CDR3 nucleotide sequence: TGTGCCAGCAGCCCCACGGCACTAGCGGGGGGGAAGCAGTACTTC. As protein: CASSPTALAGGKQYF.

This clonotype was counted ten times or more. V gene TRBV12-3 or TRBV12-4 combines with J gene TRBJ1-1, with D unresolved. This CDR3 is 15 amino acids long. The V end was cut by 6 bases, the J end by 7 bases, with 21 bases between. CDR3 in amino acids: CASSPLGLWTVEAFF. As DNA, the CDR3 is TGTGCCAGCAGCCCCCTAGGACTTTGGACGGTTGAAGCTTTCTTT.

This clonotype has a count of ten or more. The V gene is TRBV25-1, the J gene TRBJ2-2, with a possible D match to TRBD2 (6 bases). This CDR3 spans 14 amino acids. V was shortened by 1 base and J by 7 bases, with 10 bases between the two germline ends. CDR1 is MGHDK and CDR2 is SYGVNS in the germline V gene. CDR3 nucleotide sequence: TGTGCCAGCAGTGAATGGGCGCGGGGCGGGGAGCTGTTTTTT. Translating it yields CASSEWARGGELFF.

This clonotype was seen only a few times. The chain recombines TRBV20-1 with TRBJ1-1; D possibly corresponds to TRBD1 (6 bases). The V end lost 6 bases, the J end lost 2 bases, and 13 bases lay between the germline ends. Per germline, CDR1 DFQATT and CDR2 SNEGSKA (reference sequence). The CDR3 totals 13 residues. This CDR3 is CSAPRTANTEAFF. In DNA, the CDR3 is TGCAGTGCCCCGCGGACAGCAAACACTGAAGCTTTCTTT.

This clonotype was detected ten times or more. This chain connects TRBV6-1 to TRBJ2-3, with D uncertain. CDR3 length equals 16 residues. From germline, CDR1 is MNHNS and CDR2 SASEGT. The germline V and J ends were trimmed by 1 base and 8 bases, with 19 bases remaining between them. For the CDR3, the DNA is TGTGCCAGCAGTGAAGGGACGGACCGGGTCACGGGTACGCAGTATTTT. Its translation: CASSEGTDRVTGTQYF.

At least ten counts were recorded for this clonotype. The gene calls are TRBV12-3 or TRBV12-4 and TRBJ2-2; 11 positions match TRBD1. V lost 2 bases and J lost 5; bases outside the gene matches: 4. This CDR3 has 16 amino acids. The CDR3 nucleotides are TGTGCCAGCAGTTTATACGGGACAGGGGGTACCGGGGAGCTGTTTTTT. Residues: CASSLYGTGGTGELFF.

V gene TRBV7-9 combines with J gene TRBJ2-7; D not certain. V lost 4 bases, J lost 1 base, and 8 bases lay in between. Per the germline V gene, CDR1 is SEHNR and CDR2 is FQNEAQ (reference sequence). The CDR3 covers 13 residues. This CDR3 is CASSWEFSYEQYF. The CDR3 coding sequence is TGTGCCAGCAGCTGGGAATTTTCCTACGAGCAGTACTTC.

This chain uses TRBV12-3 or TRBV12-4 with TRBJ2-7, with 9 bases lining up with TRBD1. The CDR3 length is 13 residues. The ends lost 10 bases at V and 4 bases at J; junction bases unmatched: 8. CDR3 loop: CATSQGAFYEQYF. The CDR3 DNA reads TGTGCCACTTCACAGGGGGCTTTTTACGAGCAGTACTTC.

The sample holds many counts of this clonotype. The chain combines TRBV20-1 with TRBJ2-1, with 9 bases that match TRBD2. Germline CDR1 DFQATT, CDR2 SNEGSKA (reference sequence). The CDR3 loop spans 16 amino acids. After removal of 1 base from V and 3 bases from J, the junction contained 7 bases not matched to a gene. The CDR3 here is CSARGGLAGHYNEQFF. CDR3 in DNA: TGCAGTGCTAGAGGGGGGCTAGCGGGGCACTACAATGAGCAGTTCTTC.

Written as DNA, the CDR3 is TGTGCCATCAGGACAGGAGCCTACAATGAGCAGTTCTTC. As protein: CAIRTGAYNEQFF. V gene TRBV10-3 combines with J gene TRBJ2-1, with TRBD1 as a possible D gene (6 bases). Germline CDR1 ENHRY, CDR2 SYGVKD. This CDR3 has 13 amino acids. V was cut by 6 bases and J by 2 bases, with 8 bases left in between.

This clonotype has ten or more counts. The chain carries TRBV20-1 and TRBJ1-2; D not certain. Germline assignment: CDR1 DFQATT and CDR2 SNEGSKA (reference sequence). This CDR3 contains 14 residues. Trimming left V 7 bases short and J 6 bases short, with 21 bases between. CDR3 amino acids: CSVKHLGLNNGYTF. The DNA of the CDR3 is TGCAGTGTCAAACACCTGGGCCTCAATAATGGCTACACCTTC.

This clonotype was seen a handful of times. The chain is built from TRBV19 and TRBJ1-2, with 8 bases lining up with TRBD1. CDR1 is LNHDA and CDR2 is SQIVND in the germline V gene (reference sequence). V was clipped by 5 bases and J by 5 bases; unmatched bases: 19. This CDR3 is built from 18 residues. CDR3 residues: CASSELPGQDGWAYGYTF. CDR3 coding DNA: TGTGCCAGTAGTGAACTACCGGGACAGGACGGGTGGGCGTATGGCTACACCTTC.

This clonotype was picked up many times. The chain is built from TRBV12-3 or TRBV12-4 and TRBJ2-1; 12 bases match TRBD2. The CDR3 covers 15 residues. J was trimmed by 4 bases and V by 6 bases; bases with no gene match: 4. CDR3 amino acids: CASSKTSGGYNEQFF. The CDR3 region has the DNA TGTGCCAGCAGCAAGACTAGCGGGGGATACAATGAGCAGTTCTTC.